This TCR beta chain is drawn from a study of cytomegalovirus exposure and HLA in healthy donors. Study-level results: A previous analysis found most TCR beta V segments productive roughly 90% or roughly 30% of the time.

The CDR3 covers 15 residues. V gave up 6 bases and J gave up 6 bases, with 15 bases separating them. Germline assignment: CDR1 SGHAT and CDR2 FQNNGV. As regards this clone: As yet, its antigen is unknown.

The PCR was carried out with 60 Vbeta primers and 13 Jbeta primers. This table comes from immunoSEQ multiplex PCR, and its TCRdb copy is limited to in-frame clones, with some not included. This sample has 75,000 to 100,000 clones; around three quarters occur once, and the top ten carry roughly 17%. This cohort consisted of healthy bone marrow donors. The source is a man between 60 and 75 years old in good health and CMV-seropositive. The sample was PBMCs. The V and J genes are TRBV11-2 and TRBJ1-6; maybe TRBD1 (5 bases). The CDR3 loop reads CASRGKGRVNSPLHF. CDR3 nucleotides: TGTGCCAGCAGGGGGAAAGGCAGGGTTAATTCACCCCTCCACTTT.